These 7 T cell receptor beta chains were sequenced from one sample in a study of CD8+CD57+ T cells in acquired aplastic anemia. Flow cytometry had shown expanded CD8+CD57+ cells in the patients chosen for sequencing. Researchers used genomic DNA as the template to profile TCR beta VDJ and CDR3. MiXCR, run by TCRdb on the reads, gives a single entry per CDR3 protein. The sample contains about 180,000 distinct CDR3 sequences, 63% of which appear only once. Input material: sorted CD4+, CD8+, or CD8+CD57+ T cells (not recorded which) from PBMCs. The origin of the receptors is a human donor with aplastic anemia.

The genes are TRBV24-1 and TRBJ2-7; D is possibly TRBD1 (5 bases). This CDR3 is 13 amino acids long. V was cut by 4 bases and J by 10 bases, with 16 bases left in between. Germline V gene data show CDR1 as KGHDR and CDR2 as SFDVKD. The CDR3, as DNA: TGTGCCACCAGTGAGGGCCTCCGTGACAGCCAGTACTTC. Its protein is CATSEGLRDSQYF.

The chain recombines TRBV6-1 with TRBJ2-5; no reliable D call. Germline V gene data show CDR1 as MNHNS and CDR2 as SASEGT. The length of the CDR3 is 14 residues. Trimming took 5 bases from V and 5 from J, leaving 15 bases between them. The CDR3 protein is CASSYSGPEETQYF. CDR3 nucleotides: TGTGCCAGCAGTTATTCGGGCCCCGAGGAGACCCAGTACTTC.

This clonotype was seen repeatedly, ten times or more. The chain employs TRBV15 and TRBJ2-7, with D maybe TRBD1 (6 bases). The CDR3 sequence is 13 residues long. CDR1 is LNHNV, CDR2 YYDKDF, per germline (reference sequence). V was pared by 9 bases and J by 0 bases, with 12 bases between. The CDR3 here is CATARQDSYEQYF. Here the CDR3 DNA reads TGTGCCACGGCGAGACAGGACTCCTACGAGCAGTACTTC. Complete variable domain (other parts from reference TRBV15 and TRBJ2-7): DAMVIQNPRYQVTQFGKPVTLSCSQTLNHNVMYWYQQKSSQAPKLLFHYYDKDFNNEADTPDNFQSRRPNTSFCFLDIRSPGLGDTAMYLCATARQDSYEQYFGPGTRLTVT.

With regard to this clonotype: The junction does not match germline at one end; this may be a read error. The rearrangement joins TRBV11-2 to TRBJ1-6, with TRBD1 as a possible D gene (6 bases). The CDR3 has 15 amino acids. Germline V CDR1 and CDR2: SGHAT, FQNNGV. Here the CDR3 reads CASSPDSIYNSPLHF. DNA of the CDR3: TGTGCCAGCAGCCCGGACAGTATCTATAATTCACCCCTCCACTTC.

Points on this clonotype: This may be a read error, as it is one base from a much larger clone. The CDR3 does not close with the conserved phenylalanine or tryptophan, likely indicating a read error. This rearrangement joins TRBV13 to TRBJ1-4; D is uncertain. Trimming cost V 8 bases and J 0 bases, with 13 bases left between them. The V gene's germline CDR1 is PRHDT and CDR2 FYEKMQ (reference sequence). CDR3 length equals 15 residues. This CDR3 reads CASGLGISTNEKLFS. The CDR3 nucleotides are TGTGCCAGCGGATTGGGAATTTCAACTAATGAAAAACTGTTTTCT.

The chain is built from TRBV6-5 and TRBJ1-5; D is unresolved. Between the trimmed V and J ends, which lost 2 bases and 6 bases, there was a span of 8 bases. This CDR3 has 13 residues. Germline CDR1 MNHEY, CDR2 SVGAGI. The CDR3 DNA is TGTGCCAGCAGTTACAGGGTCAGTCAGCCCCAGCATTTT. Translating gives CASSYRVSQPQHF.

The chain carries TRBV4-2 and TRBJ1-2; 7 bases are shared with TRBD1. CDR1 and CDR2 from the germline V gene are LGHNA and YNFKEQ. Losses at the gene ends were 5 bases for V and 2 bases for J; bases not matched to a gene: 8. CDR3 length: 15 residues. In DNA form, the CDR3 reads TGTGCCAGCAGCGCACGGGGACAGATCAACTATGGCTACACCTTC. Encoded protein: CASSARGQINYGYTF.